The present T cell receptor beta chain was sequenced within a study of blood T cell repertoires in COVID-19. Study-level information: Acute and convalescent COVID-19 samples came from the United States, Italy and Spain. Sample material is recorded as cDNA or gDNA derived from T cells, B-cell-depleted T cells, or PBMCs.

The CDR3 contains 14 residues. V lost 2 bases to trimming and J lost 1 base, with 8 bases between them. Germline V gene sequence: CDR1 SGHTA, CDR2 FQGNSA. In the original processing: Counts of nucleated cells, estimated from reference gene primer amplification, were obtained. Profiled with immunoSEQ multiplex PCR; TCRdb holds only in-frame clones, not every one. V and J calls and clone size come straight from that table; D and trimming were deduced from the DNA. The data show 150,000 or so clones, just under 85% seen once. This clone appeared a single time. Sequenced: peripheral blood. The sequence was obtained from an elderly woman with acute or convalescent COVID-19. The chain couples TRBV7-2 to TRBJ1-2, with unresolved D. The CDR3 nucleotides read TGTGCCAGCAGCTTAAGTGGCGGTAACTATGGCTACACCTTC. Translating gives CASSLSGGNYGYTF.